Presented here are 20 T cell receptor beta chains from one specimen sequenced in a study of blood T cell repertoires in COVID-19. Sequencing used immunoSEQ multiplex PCR; TCRdb keeps in-frame clones, though not all of them. The sample has 320,000 or so clones, roughly 90% seen once. Material for sequencing was PBMCs or T cells enriched from blood (not recorded which). The receptors here all came from a woman aged 25-40 years who had recovered from COVID-19.

The genes are TRBV6-5 and TRBJ2-1; D gene ambiguous. Trimming stripped 5 bases from V and 3 bases from J, with 8 bases between. Germline V gene lookup returns CDR1 MNHEY and CDR2 SVGAGI. The length of the CDR3 is 13 residues. CDR3 sequence: CASSPVSYNEQFF. CDR3 sequence (DNA): TGTGCCAGCAGTCCGGTGAGCTACAATGAGCAGTTCTTC.

This clone was found once. The rearrangement joins TRBV4-3 to TRBJ2-5, with 16 bases that match TRBD2. Germline CDR1 is LGHNA and CDR2 is YSLEER. This CDR3 has 16 amino acids. Losses at the gene ends were 3 bases for V and 4 bases for J; bases not matched to a gene: 2. The CDR3 DNA reads as TGCGCCAGCAGCCATGGGACTAGCGGGGGGGCAGAGACCCAGTACTTC. Its protein is CASSHGTSGGAETQYF.

The chain employs TRBV30 and TRBJ1-5; perhaps TRBD1 as D (5 bases). Trimming stripped 2 bases from V and 4 bases from J, with 18 bases between. Germline assignment: CDR1 GTSNPN and CDR2 SVGIG (reference sequence). There are 16 residues in the CDR3. In DNA, the CDR3 is TGTGCCTGGAGTCGCCCTTGGGACGGGGGTAATCAGCCCCAGCATTTT. It specifies CAWSRPWDGGNQPQHF. The variable domain in full, with the rest retrieved from reference TRBV30 and TRBJ1-5, is SQTIHQWPATLVQPVGSPLSLECTVEGTSNPNLYWYRQAAGRGLQLLFYSVGIGQISSEVPQNLSASRPQDRQFILSSKKLLLSDSGFYLCAWSRPWDGGNQPQHFGDGTRLSIL.

The chain joins TRBV5-8 to TRBJ1-1, with 10 bases fitting TRBD1. The junction had 6 bases not matched to a gene; V was cut back by 7 bases and J by 6 bases. Germline CDR1 is SGHTS and CDR2 is YDEGEE. The CDR3 sequence is 13 residues long. CDR3 in amino acids: CASPRDRGAEAFF. The CDR3 nucleotides read TGTGCCAGCCCCCGGGACAGGGGAGCTGAAGCTTTCTTT.

The V gene is TRBV14, the J gene TRBJ1-1, with 7 bases matching TRBD1. The CDR3 totals 15 residues. V lost 0 bases and J lost 1; bases outside the gene matches: 2. Germline V gene data show CDR1 as SGHDN and CDR2 as FVKESK. The CDR3 DNA follows: TGTGCCAGCAGCCAAGAATGGACAGGGAACACTGAAGCTTTCTTT. Its translation: CASSQEWTGNTEAFF.

The chain links TRBV27 to TRBJ2-7, with 7 bases aligning to TRBD1. Germline trimming cut 8 bases from V and 6 bases from J; bases unmatched to any gene: 10. CDR3 size: 13 residues. In germline, CDR1 is MNHEY, CDR2 SMNVEV (reference sequence). For the CDR3, the DNA is TGTGCCAGCGGGACAGCTATTCCCTCCGAGCAGTACTTC. This encodes CASGTAIPSEQYF.

The chain recombines TRBV11-3 with TRBJ2-7, with 9 nucleotides matching TRBD1. J lost 6 bases, V lost 4 bases, and 4 bases had no gene match. In germline, CDR1 is SGHNT, CDR2 YENEEA. CDR3 length: 13 residues. The CDR3 reads CASSSGTGSEQYF. Here the CDR3 DNA reads TGTGCCAGCAGCTCCGGGACAGGGTCCGAGCAGTACTTC.

This clone has a handful of counts. The chain uses TRBV2 and TRBJ1-5, with TRBD1 identical over 8 bases. The V segment lost 1 base and the J segment 4 bases; nucleotides outside the gene matches: 0. The CDR3 length is 14 residues. Germline V lookup: CDR1 SNHLY, CDR2 FYNNEI. The CDR3 DNA is TGTGCCAGCAGTGAAGGGACAGGGAATCAGCCCCAGCATTTT. Its protein product is CASSEGTGNQPQHF.

This clone has a single count. The V call is TRBV4-3, the J call TRBJ2-3; TRBD2 matches at 11 bases. This CDR3 comprises 18 residues. V gave up 2 bases and J gave up 2 bases; unmatched junction bases: 9. From germline, CDR1 is LGHNA and CDR2 YSLEER. The CDR3 DNA reads TGCGCCAGCAGCCAATCACTAGCGGGGGCCATCCCCACAGATACGCAGTATTTT. This encodes CASSQSLAGAIPTDTQYF.

The chain uses TRBV5-5 and TRBJ2-3, with a possible D match to TRBD2 (5 bases). The CDR3 is 15 amino acids. The V end lost 2 bases, the J end lost 3 bases, and 13 bases lay between the germline ends. Germline V lookup: CDR1 SGHKS, CDR2 YYEKEE (reference sequence). The CDR3 loop is CASSFPVGSTDTQYF. The CDR3 DNA is TGTGCCAGCAGCTTTCCTGTAGGGAGTACAGATACGCAGTATTTT.

This clone was detected ten times or more. V and J are TRBV3-1 (or the pseudogene TRBV3-2) and TRBJ1-5; D perhaps matches TRBD1 (5 bases). V was trimmed by 7 bases and J by 2 bases, leaving 12 bases between them. This CDR3 has 14 amino acids. Germline V lookup: CDR1 LGHDT, CDR2 YNNKEL (reference sequence). Here the CDR3 reads CASTPGCRNQPQHF. As DNA, the CDR3 is TGTGCCAGCACCCCAGGGTGTCGCAATCAGCCCCAGCATTTT.

The CDR3 nucleotides read TGTGCCAGCTCACCACGGGCGGGACAGGACCAAGAGACCCAGTACTTC. Translated: CASSPRAGQDQETQYF. The rearrangement joins TRBV18 to TRBJ2-5; 8 nucleotides match TRBD1. V trimming: 1 base; J trimming: 0 bases; junction bases outside the gene matches: 4. From germline, CDR1 is KGHSH and CDR2 LQKENI. The CDR3 loop spans 16 amino acids.

CDR3 amino acids: CASRNSSSYNEQFF. CDR3 in DNA: TGTGCCAGCCGCAATAGTAGCTCCTACAATGAGCAGTTCTTC. The V call is TRBV28, the J call TRBJ2-1, with D uncertain. This CDR3 has 14 amino acids. Trimming left V 8 bases short and J 0 bases short, with 11 bases between. The V gene's germline CDR1 is MDHEN and CDR2 SYDVKM.

The rearrangement joins TRBV19 to TRBJ2-1; TRBD2 might be the D (5 bases). This CDR3 comprises 15 residues. Deletions cut 2 bases from V and 3 bases from J, with 11 bases between. Germline V gives CDR1 LNHDA, CDR2 SQIVND (reference sequence). The CDR3 coding sequence is TGTGCCAGTAGTATACGAGCCGGGATCTACAATGAGCAGTTCTTC. Protein sequence: CASSIRAGIYNEQFF.

The chain uses TRBV30 and TRBJ1-2, with 9 bases matching TRBD1. With V trimmed by 3 bases and J by 0 bases, 5 bases remained unmatched. CDR3 length: 15 amino acids. Looked up from germline, CDR1 is GTSNPN and CDR2 is SVGIG (reference sequence). CDR3 loop: CAWRTGGRTNYGYTF. The CDR3 DNA reads as TGTGCCTGGAGGACAGGGGGACGTACTAACTATGGCTACACCTTC.

The chain has TRBV24-1 and TRBJ2-1; 7 bases match TRBD2. The CDR3 runs to 15 residues. V trimming: 3 bases; J trimming: 0 bases; junction bases outside the gene matches: 1. Germline V gene data show CDR1 as KGHDR and CDR2 as SFDVKD. CDR3 in amino acids: CATSDASGSYNEQFF. CDR3 DNA: TGTGCCACCAGTGATGCTAGCGGCTCCTACAATGAGCAGTTCTTC.

The chain has TRBV11-3 and TRBJ2-4, with D uncertain. This CDR3 has 13 amino acids. Germline CDR1 reads SGHNT; CDR2 reads YENEEA. The V and J ends lost 4 bases and 7 bases respectively, with 11 bases between them. The CDR3: CASSSGPSNIQYF. The DNA for the CDR3 is TGTGCCAGCAGCTCAGGCCCCTCCAACATTCAGTACTTC. The variable domain in full, with the rest retrieved from reference TRBV11-3 and TRBJ2-4, is EAGVVQSPRYKIIEKKQPVAFWCNPISGHNTLYWYLQNLGQGPELLIRYENEEAVDDSQLPKDRFSAERLKGVDSTLKIQPAELGDSAVYLCASSSGPSNIQYFGAGTRLSVL.

The V and J genes are TRBV2 and TRBJ1-2; D ambiguous. Per the germline V gene, CDR1 is SNHLY and CDR2 is FYNNEI. The CDR3 runs to 13 residues. V was clipped by 5 bases and J by 4 bases, with 11 bases between them. Here the CDR3 reads CASSSGMLYGYTF. The CDR3, as DNA: TGTGCCAGCAGTTCGGGTATGCTCTATGGCTACACCTTC.

This chain links TRBV28 with TRBJ2-7; D might be TRBD1 (6 bases). CDR3 size: 14 residues. Trimming took 2 bases from V and 4 from J, leaving 12 bases between them. CDR1 is MDHEN, CDR2 SYDVKM, per germline. The CDR3 is CASSLSPRGYEQYF. The CDR3 coding sequence is TGTGCCAGCAGTTTAAGTCCCAGGGGTTACGAGCAGTACTTC.

This clone was counted a few times. The CDR3, as DNA: TGTGCCAGCAGCTTGACAAGCAATCAGCCCCAGCATTTT. Amino acids: CASSLTSNQPQHF. J is TRBJ1-5 and V is TRBV7-9; D unclear. V dropped 3 bases and J dropped 1 base, with 4 bases sitting between them. The CDR3 contains 13 residues. From germline, CDR1 is SEHNR and CDR2 FQNEAQ (reference sequence).